The 28 T cell receptor beta chains reported below all come from one sample, sequenced in a study of radiation and T cells in renal cell carcinoma. Libraries were prepared by immunoSEQ multiplex PCR; TCRdb keeps only in-frame clonotypes and omits some of them. This sample has 130,000 to 150,000 clones, with approximately 90% found just once. Time point described: baseline pretreatment blood. Indicated treatment: 15 Gy SBRT to primary tumor, nephrectomy 4 weeks later. The material was blood, obtained from a patient whose treatment included radiotherapy and nephrectomy. The source is a woman between 45 and 60 years old with renal cell carcinoma.

This clone was counted between two and nine times. This same CDR3 is encoded by further DNA sequences in the sample. The rearrangement joins TRBV5-5 to TRBJ2-7, with D unclear. Germline loops: CDR1 SGHKS, CDR2 YYEKEE (reference sequence). The ends were cut back, 2 bases at V and 3 bases at J, with 15 bases in the middle. The CDR3 covers 15 residues. CDR3 sequence reads: CASSLGVRSGYEQYF. CDR3 bases: TGTGCCAGCAGCTTAGGCGTTCGAAGTGGCTACGAGCAGTACTTC. The whole variable domain, filled in from reference TRBV5-5 and TRBJ2-7, reads DAGVTQSPTHLIKTRGQQVTLRCSPISGHKSVSWYQQVLGQGPQFIFQYYEKEERGRGNFPDRFSARQFPNYSSELNVNALLLGDSALYLCASSLGVRSGYEQYFGPGTRLTVT.

This sequence joins TRBV6-1 and TRBJ1-2; D call uncertain. Germline-derived CDR1 and CDR2 are MNHNS and SASEGT. There are 13 residues in the CDR3. Deletions cut 6 bases from V and 6 bases from J, with 14 bases between. The CDR3 spells CASRYGDRDGYTF. The CDR3 coding sequence is TGTGCCAGCAGATATGGGGATAGGGATGGCTACACCTTC.

This rearrangement joins TRBV7-2 to TRBJ1-5, with D tentatively TRBD1 (6 bases). Germline CDR1 reads SGHTA; CDR2 reads FQGNSA. The CDR3 consists of 17 residues. V was shortened by 2 bases and J by 5 bases, with 19 bases between the two germline ends. The DNA of the CDR3 is TGTGCCAGCAGCTTAACAACTGGGGTACAGGGTCATCAGCCCCAGCATTTT. As protein: CASSLTTGVQGHQPQHF.

This clone was observed many times. The CDR3 ends on some other residue instead of the conserved phenylalanine or tryptophan, so this is likely a read error. No DNA is shown, since the ends of the CDR3 on it are uncertain; the CDR3 is the one TCRdb lists. This chain links TRBV7-9 with TRBJ1-1; the table's D call, TRBD1, was not checked against the DNA. The CDR3 is 12 amino acids long, termini counted. Looked up from germline, CDR1 is SEHNR and CDR2 is FQNEAQ (reference sequence). The CDR3: CASSQGSFDRLS.

The chain combines TRBV6-5 with TRBJ1-6; 8 positions agree with TRBD1. V lost 2 bases, J lost 6 bases, and 3 bases stayed unmatched. This CDR3 comprises 15 residues. Germline V gene data show CDR1 as MNHEY and CDR2 as SVGAGI. For the CDR3, the DNA is TGTGCCAGCAGTTACGCTGACAGGGGTAATTCACCCCTCCACTTT. Protein product: CASSYADRGNSPLHF.

As regards this clone: An end of the junction differs from the germline gene, which may be a read error. The chain carries TRBV30 and TRBJ1-1; D unclear. The CDR3 runs 8 residues. CDR1 and CDR2 from the germline V gene are GTSNPN and SVGIG (reference sequence). The CDR3 bases are TGTGCCTGGAGTGTAGGTATCTTT. Translating gives CAWSVGIF.

The chain couples TRBV5-1 to TRBJ2-3; D unresolved. The CDR3 has 15 amino acids. From germline, CDR1 is SGHRS and CDR2 YFSETQ. V gave up 0 bases and J gave up 5 bases, with 13 bases separating them. The CDR3 sequence is CASSLEDPTGDTQYF. CDR3 nucleotide sequence: TGCGCCAGCAGCTTGGAAGACCCTACTGGAGATACGCAGTATTTT.

The CDR3 DNA reads TGTGCCAGCAGGGGACAGGGAGAAACTAATGAAAAACTGTTTTTT. Translation: CASRGQGETNEKLFF. This chain connects TRBV6-5 to TRBJ1-4; TRBD1 agrees at 9 bases. The V and J ends lost 6 bases and 1 base, in that order; junction bases with no gene match: 3. The CDR3 has 15 amino acids. The germline V gene has CDR1 MNHEY and CDR2 SVGAGI.

V gene TRBV19 combines with J gene TRBJ2-7, with D possibly being TRBD2 (5 bases). With 6 bases removed from V and 4 bases from J, the gap between germline ends came to 13 bases. The CDR3 consists of 13 residues. Germline CDR1 is LNHDA and CDR2 is SQIVND (reference sequence). The chain's CDR3 is CASSPRGAYEQYF. CDR3 coding DNA: TGTGCCAGTAGCCCCCGGGGTGCATACGAGCAGTACTTC.

The chain uses TRBV18 and TRBJ2-7; tentatively, D is TRBD1 or TRBD2 (5 bases each). The CDR3 consists of 14 residues. V was clipped by 0 bases and J by 4 bases, with 10 bases between them. Germline-derived CDR1 and CDR2 are KGHSH and LQKENI. CDR3 in amino acids: CASSPPEGRYEQYF. Here the CDR3 DNA reads TGTGCCAGCTCACCACCCGAGGGGCGGTACGAGCAGTACTTC.

The chain combines TRBV6-5 with TRBJ2-3; unclear D gene. Trimming took off 8 bases at V and 1 base at J, with 16 bases between the two ends. The germline CDR1 and CDR2 sequences are MNHEY and SVGAGI. The length of the CDR3 is 15 residues. The DNA for the CDR3 is TGTGCCAGCCAGATCGTGGGCGGCGGCACAGATACGCAGTATTTT. This encodes CASQIVGGGTDTQYF.

Of note for this clone: Other DNA variants within this sample encode the same CDR3. The V and J genes are TRBV15 and TRBJ1-2; 7 bases line up with TRBD1. V shed 0 bases, J shed 2 bases, and the junction held 3 bases outside the gene matches. The CDR3 length is 15 residues. The germline CDR1 and CDR2 sequences are LNHNV and YYDKDF (reference sequence). Here the CDR3 DNA reads TGTGCCACCAGCAGAGACAGGGGGACAAACTATGGCTACACCTTC. This codes for CATSRDRGTNYGYTF. The variable domain in full, completed from reference TRBV15 and TRBJ1-2, reads DAMVIQNPRYQVTQFGKPVTLSCSQTLNHNVMYWYQQKSSQAPKLLFHYYDKDFNNEADTPDNFQSRRPNTSFCFLDIRSPGLGDTAMYLCATSRDRGTNYGYTFGSGTRLTVV.

Only one count was recorded for this clone. J is TRBJ1-5 and V is TRBV18; 8 positions match TRBD1. CDR1 is KGHSH, CDR2 LQKENI, per germline. With V trimmed by 2 bases and J by 7 bases, 13 bases remained unmatched. The CDR3 runs to 17 residues. The CDR3 bases are TGTGCCAGCTCACCAGCCCGACAGGGGTTTTTCGGCCAGCCCCAGCATTTT. Translating gives CASSPARQGFFGQPQHF.

The chain carries TRBV7-9 and TRBJ1-5; tentatively, D is TRBD1 (6 bases). CDR1 and CDR2 (germline): SEHNR, FQNEAQ (reference sequence). This CDR3 has 14 amino acids. V lost 4 bases to trimming and J lost 0 bases, with 7 bases between them. This CDR3 reads CASSSQGSNQPQHF. For the CDR3, the DNA is TGTGCCAGCAGCTCACAGGGTAGCAATCAGCCCCAGCATTTT.

This clone was seen a handful of times. J is TRBJ1-2 and V is TRBV4-2; D ambiguous. Trimming took 0 bases from V and 8 from J, leaving 7 bases between them. The CDR3 has 12 amino acids. Germline assignment: CDR1 LGHNA and CDR2 YNFKEQ. CDR3 loop: CASSQDHVGYTF. The CDR3 coding sequence is TGTGCCAGCAGCCAAGATCACGTCGGCTACACCTTC.

The V and J genes are TRBV11-2 and TRBJ2-6, with TRBD1 as a possible D gene (5 bases). CDR1 and CDR2 from the germline V gene are SGHAT and FQNNGV. The CDR3 has 15 residues. Trimming took off 5 bases at V and 0 bases at J, with 8 bases between the two ends. Here the CDR3 reads CASSQQVSGANVLTF. CDR3 DNA sequence: TGTGCCAGCAGCCAACAGGTCTCTGGGGCCAACGTCCTGACTTTC. Filled out from reference TRBV11-2 and TRBJ2-6, the complete variable domain reads EAGVAQSPRYKIIEKRQSVAFWCNPISGHATLYWYQQILGQGPKLLIQFQNNGVVDDSQLPKDRFSAERLKGVDSTLKIQPAKLEDSAVYLCASSQQVSGANVLTFGAGSRLTVL.

The chain employs TRBV4-1 and TRBJ2-5; 7 nucleotides line up with TRBD1. Germline V CDR1 and CDR2: MGHRA, YSYEKL. This CDR3 spans 15 amino acids. Germline trimming cut 0 bases from V and 1 base from J; bases unmatched to any gene: 2. In nucleotides, the CDR3 is TGCGCCAGCAGCCAAGACTCAGGGGGCCAAGAGACCCAGTACTTC. The encoded protein is CASSQDSGGQETQYF.

V and J are TRBV11-2 and TRBJ2-5; D is uncertain. The V gene lost 5 bases and the J gene lost 1 base, with 8 bases spanning the gap. Germline CDR1 SGHAT, CDR2 FQNNGV. The CDR3 is made up of 13 amino acids. The CDR3 protein is CASSPIRQETQYF. CDR3 DNA: TGTGCCAGCAGCCCCATTCGCCAAGAGACCCAGTACTTC.

Written as DNA, the CDR3 is TGTGCCAGCAGCCAGCGGGACGGCTATGGCTACACCTTC. It specifies CASSQRDGYGYTF. The rearrangement joins TRBV7-3 to TRBJ1-2, with TRBD1 as a possible D gene (5 bases). CDR3 length: 13 amino acids. Germline CDR1 reads SGHTA; CDR2 reads FQGTGA. V gave up 5 bases and J gave up 4 bases, with 11 bases separating them.

The CDR3 sequence is CASTGTGPGYTF. Here the CDR3 DNA reads TGTGCCAGTACCGGGACAGGGCCCGGCTACACCTTC. This chain connects TRBV19 to TRBJ1-2; 9 bases fit TRBD1. The CDR3 has 12 amino acids. CDR1 is LNHDA and CDR2 is SQIVND in the germline V gene (reference sequence). Trimming took 7 bases from V and 8 from J; bases not matched to a gene: 5.

The J gene is TRBJ2-3, the V gene TRBV5-4, with TRBD2 matching over 11 bases. Germline CDR1 and CDR2: SGHNT and YYREEE (reference sequence). Trimming removed 5 bases from V and 3 bases from J; junction bases left unmatched: 5. There are 15 residues in the CDR3. CDR3: CASRQGLAETDTQYF. DNA for the CDR3: TGTGCCAGCAGGCAGGGACTAGCGGAAACAGATACGCAGTATTTT.

The chain couples TRBV6-5 to TRBJ2-2; TRBD2 is a possible D gene (5 bases). Germline CDR1 MNHEY, CDR2 SVGAGI. The length of the CDR3 is 14 residues. V was pared by 4 bases and J by 5 bases, with 11 bases between. CDR3 amino acids: CASSLGRRTGELFF. CDR3 sequence (DNA): TGTGCCAGCAGTTTAGGCAGGAGGACCGGGGAGCTGTTTTTT.

J is TRBJ1-2 and V is TRBV6-1; the match to TRBD1 covers 9 bases. J was trimmed by 7 bases and V by 1 base; bases with no gene match: 7. CDR3 size: 15 residues. CDR1 is MNHNS and CDR2 is SASEGT in the germline V gene. The CDR3 spells CASSEVGTGWRGYTF. CDR3 sequence (DNA): TGTGCCAGCAGTGAAGTGGGGACAGGGTGGCGTGGCTACACCTTC.

V gene TRBV11-2 combines with J gene TRBJ1-1; D gene uncertain. This CDR3 spans 12 amino acids. V lost 7 bases and J lost 0, with 6 bases in between. In germline, CDR1 is SGHAT, CDR2 FQNNGV. CDR3 loop: CASNRLNTEAFF. In nucleotides, the CDR3 is TGTGCCAGCAACAGATTGAACACTGAAGCTTTCTTT.

V usage is TRBV19 and J usage is TRBJ2-1, with D perhaps being TRBD1 or TRBD2 (5 bases each). V lost 2 bases and J lost 6, with 17 bases in between. Germline V lookup: CDR1 LNHDA, CDR2 SQIVND (reference sequence). The length of the CDR3 is 16 residues. The CDR3 region has the DNA TGTGCCAGTAGTATAAGCGGTGCGAGGGGCGGCAATGAGCAGTTCTTC. Protein: CASSISGARGGNEQFF.

The chain uses TRBV10-2 and TRBJ2-3; D call uncertain. The CDR3 runs to 15 residues. From germline, CDR1 is WSHSY and CDR2 SAAADI. Trimming took off 5 bases at V and 0 bases at J, with 12 bases between the two ends. This CDR3 reads CASSFSRSSTDTQYF. In DNA form, the CDR3 reads TGCGCCAGCAGTTTTAGCAGATCTAGCACAGATACGCAGTATTTT.

The chain is built from TRBV5-1 and TRBJ2-3; D unresolved. CDR3 length: 15 amino acids. Germline lookup yields CDR1 SGHRS and CDR2 YFSETQ. V was clipped by 0 bases and J by 3 bases, with 11 bases between them. The CDR3 reads CASSLEWARTDTQYF. CDR3 coding DNA: TGCGCCAGCAGCTTGGAGTGGGCGCGAACAGATACGCAGTATTTT.

The chain combines TRBV6-1 with TRBJ2-2; D not resolved. The germline gives CDR1 MNHNS, CDR2 SASEGT. The CDR3 consists of 12 residues. V shed 3 bases and J shed 8 bases, with 7 bases lying between them. The CDR3 DNA reads TGTGCCAGCAGTGATTGGGGTGGGGAGCTGTTTTTT. Protein product: CASSDWGGELFF.